A selection of T cell receptor beta chains follows, all from one sample in a study of Ad26.COV2.S vaccination and SARS-CoV-2 variants. Sequenced by immunoSEQ multiplex PCR; TCRdb stores in-frame clones only, minus some. Of just over 350,000 clones listed, under 95% are singletons. The sequencing here drew on peripheral blood, taken after recovery from COVID-19. The origin of the receptors is a human donor who had recovered from COVID-19. Both conserved end residues are part of each CDR3. The order of the fields is D gene, clone size, V gene, J gene, CDR3 protein, CDR3 DNA. The D gene is left open where the match is weak. Clone size, where shown, is once, few, many, or a class for clones that have expanded.

D: TRBD2
size: NA
V: TRBV7-2
J: TRBJ2-5
CDR3: CASSLGRLAETQYF
DNA: TGTGCCAGCAGCTTAGGGAGACTAGCTGAGACCCAGTACTTC

D: TRBD1
size: NA
V: TRBV3-1/TRBV3-2
J: TRBJ2-2
CDR3: CASSFGGTGNTGELFF
DNA: TGTGCCAGCAGCTTTGGCGGGACAGGGAACACCGGGGAGCTGTTTTTT

D: TRBD1
size: NA
V: TRBV6-6
J: TRBJ2-2
CDR3: CASRWGQGGDTGELFF
DNA: TGTGCCAGCAGGTGGGGACAGGGGGGAGACACCGGGGAGCTGTTTTTT

D: NA
size: NA
V: TRBV2
J: TRBJ1-2
CDR3: CATRPMGENYGYTF
DNA: TGTGCCACCCGACCTATGGGGGAAAACTATGGCTACACCTTC

D: NA
size: NA
V: TRBV3-1/TRBV3-2
J: TRBJ1-6
CDR3: CASSQDPLSSYNSPLHF
DNA: TGTGCCAGCAGCCAAGATCCCCTGAGCTCCTATAATTCACCCCTCCACTTT

D: NA
size: NA
V: TRBV6-6
J: TRBJ2-7
CDR3: CASRESGLSSYEQYF
DNA: TGTGCCAGCAGGGAAAGTGGTCTGAGCTCCTACGAGCAGTACTTC

D: TRBD1
size: once
V: TRBV7-9
J: TRBJ2-7
CDR3: CASSSRSGQGYEQYF
DNA: TGTGCCAGCAGCTCCCGGTCAGGACAGGGCTACGAGCAGTACTTC

D: NA
size: NA
V: TRBV21-1
J: TRBJ2-2
CDR3: CASSKGSGELFF
DNA: TGTGCCAGCAGCAAAGGTAGCGGGGAGCTGTTTTTT

D: NA
size: NA
V: TRBV3-1/TRBV3-2
J: TRBJ1-2
CDR3: CASSPTTGKFNYGYTF
DNA: TGTGCCAGCAGCCCCACGACAGGCAAGTTTAACTATGGCTACACCTTC

D: NA
size: NA
V: TRBV12-3/TRBV12-4
J: TRBJ2-2
CDR3: CASSYLTGELFF
DNA: TGTGCCAGCAGTTACCTCACCGGGGAGCTGTTTTTT

D: TRBD2
size: NA
V: TRBV6-5
J: TRBJ2-1
CDR3: CASTVSGGPGEQFF
DNA: TGTGCCAGCACCGTTAGCGGGGGGCCGGGGGAGCAGTTCTTC

D: NA
size: NA
V: TRBV7-9
J: TRBJ2-7
CDR3: CASSLMGGQNEQYF
DNA: TGTGCCAGCAGCTTAATGGGGGGCCAGAACGAGCAGTACTTC

D: NA
size: NA
V: TRBV21-1
J: TRBJ1-4
CDR3: CASSKAGTGGEKLFF
DNA: TGTGCCAGCAGCAAAGCCGGGACAGGGGGTGAAAAACTGTTTTTT

D: TRBD2
size: NA
V: TRBV9
J: TRBJ2-7
CDR3: CASSGTGGYEQYF
DNA: TGTGCCAGCAGCGGGACGGGAGGATACGAGCAGTACTTC

D: TRBD1
size: NA
V: TRBV6-5
J: TRBJ1-1
CDR3: CASGNRGVEAFF
DNA: TGTGCCAGCGGCAACAGGGGCGTAGAAGCTTTCTTT

D: NA
size: NA
V: TRBV2
J: TRBJ2-3
CDR3: CASGQRHTDTQYF
DNA: TGTGCCAGCGGCCAGCGGCACACAGATACGCAGTATTTT

D: NA
size: NA
V: TRBV4-3
J: TRBJ1-4
CDR3: CASSRDDLGTTNEKLFF
DNA: TGCGCCAGCAGCCGAGATGACCTGGGAACAACTAATGAAAAACTGTTTTTT

D: NA
size: NA
V: TRBV7-2
J: TRBJ2-1
CDR3: CASSPGTSYNEQFF
DNA: TGTGCCAGCAGCCCGGGGACATCATACAATGAGCAGTTCTTC

D: TRBD1
size: NA
V: TRBV25-1
J: TRBJ2-7
CDR3: CARDRRPAYEQYF
DNA: TGTGCCAGGGACAGGCGACCAGCCTACGAGCAGTACTTC

D: TRBD2
size: NA
V: TRBV2
J: TRBJ2-2
CDR3: CASTMTGGVNTGELFF
DNA: TGTGCCAGCACCATGACCGGGGGGGTGAACACCGGGGAGCTGTTTTTT

D: NA
size: NA
V: TRBV19
J: TRBJ1-5
CDR3: CASSISPGFNQPQHF
DNA: TGTGCCAGTAGTATATCACCTGGTTTCAATCAGCCCCAGCATTTT

D: NA
size: NA
V: TRBV7-2
J: TRBJ1-3
CDR3: CASSLAGYPGNTIYF
DNA: TGTGCCAGCAGCTTAGCGGGTTACCCCGGAAACACCATATATTTT

D: NA
size: NA
V: TRBV5-4
J: TRBJ1-1
CDR3: CASSLVKGDTEAFF
DNA: TGTGCCAGCAGCTTGGTGAAGGGGGACACTGAAGCTTTCTTT

D: TRBD1
size: NA
V: TRBV29-1
J: TRBJ1-1
CDR3: CSVGRQGARTEAFF
DNA: TGCAGCGTGGGGAGACAGGGGGCGAGGACTGAAGCTTTCTTT

D: NA
size: NA
V: TRBV10-2
J: TRBJ1-5
CDR3: CASSESGQGQPQHF
DNA: TGCGCCAGCAGTGAGTCTGGCCAGGGTCAGCCCCAGCATTTT

D: TRBD2
size: NA
V: TRBV27
J: TRBJ2-2
CDR3: CASSFRGGLNTGELFF
DNA: TGTGCCAGCAGTTTCCGGGGGGGCCTAAACACCGGGGAGCTGTTTTTT

D: TRBD2
size: NA
V: TRBV5-1
J: TRBJ2-3
CDR3: CASSLAASGDTQYF
DNA: TGCGCCAGCAGCTTGGCCGCTAGCGGGGATACGCAGTATTTT

D: TRBD1
size: NA
V: TRBV27
J: TRBJ2-3
CDR3: CASSNRGPTDTQYF
DNA: TGTGCCAGCAGTAACAGGGGACCCACAGATACGCAGTATTTT

D: TRBD2
size: NA
V: TRBV7-9
J: TRBJ2-6
CDR3: CASSLGRGVSSGANVLTF
DNA: TGTGCCAGCAGCCTTGGGCGGGGGGTGAGCTCTGGGGCCAACGTCCTGACTTTC

D: NA
size: NA
V: TRBV5-3
J: TRBJ1-6
CDR3: CARSLLANSPLHF
DNA: TGTGCCAGAAGCTTGTTAGCCAATTCACCCCTCCACTTT

D: TRBD1
size: NA
V: TRBV27
J: TRBJ1-2
CDR3: CASSLSRTGGDGYTF
DNA: TGTGCCAGCAGTTTATCGCGGACAGGGGGCGATGGCTACACCTTC

D: TRBD1
size: NA
V: TRBV3-1/TRBV3-2
J: TRBJ2-3
CDR3: CASSQVPGQGRTDTQYF
DNA: TGTGCCAGCAGCCAAGTACCCGGACAGGGACGCACAGATACGCAGTATTTT

D: NA
size: NA
V: TRBV13
J: TRBJ2-1
CDR3: CASSSGPGWNEQFF
DNA: TGTGCCAGCAGCTCTGGACCAGGGTGGAATGAGCAGTTCTTC